Sequencing of this T cell receptor beta chain was carried out in a study of blood T cell repertoires in COVID-19 (dated by TCRdb to the early 2020s). At the level of the whole study: The collaborator samples originated in the United States, Italy and Spain and spanned the acute and convalescent phases of COVID-19. The prospective study material was composed of cDNA or gDNA derived from T cells, B-cell-depleted T cells, or PBMCs. Subjects who had been exposed to COVID-19, were actively infected with it, or had recovered from it provided the deeply sampled blood TCRbeta repertoires that made up the dataset. The repertoires were made available in a free public database intended to serve as a resource for research on the immune response to SARS-CoV-2. Samples came from the ongoing ImmuneRACE study (first 160 participants) plus 1,254 subjects from 6 global collaborators. Nearly every sample came with metadata listing a de-identified subject ID, COVID-19 status, age in years and sex. Where available, HLA class I and class II types were obtained from metadata supplied by the sample provider rather than from assay-based typing. The full study reports these points: How much clinical and demographic metadata was included differed by source and by participant, and the metadata was provided uncurated.

The CDR3 measures 15 amino acids from cysteine to phenylalanine. Left in the record is the CDR3 DNA by itself, 45 bases read in frame from the first base. As encoded in the germline V gene, CDR1 is MNHNS while CDR2 is SASEGT. Trimming takes 3 bases from V and 7 bases from J, and the germline ends sit 19 bases apart. Whole blood was collected in K2EDTA tubes by collaborating institutions according to the institutions' own protocols. For TCRbeta analysis, collaborator samples were shipped as frozen whole blood, as isolated PBMCs, or as DNA extracted from either sample type. TCRbeta CDR3 regions were amplified from genomic DNA using the immunoSEQ Assay, a bias-controlled multiplex PCR. As for the original processing: Nucleated cell counts per sample were estimated from amplification of reference gene primers within the assay. Sequence reads were collapsed and filtered to measure the absolute abundance of every unique TCRbeta CDR3 rearrangement. Productive Simpson clonality was computed per sample as the square root of Simpson's diversity index over productive rearrangements. The table was pulled from immuneACCESS by TCRdb, which kept in-frame rearrangements only. Such tables lose some clones; where checked, under half of the loss comes from unresolved V genes, and the rest has no known cause. That table is the source of V, J and clone size, and D and trimming were worked out from the DNA. Recorded for this sample are a few hundred thousand clones; roughly 88% of them occurred a single time. The top ten clones comprise around 1.5% of the sample.

A remark on this clone: Its antigen is not yet known. Per-base quality was not reported, and no clone a single base away is much larger than it.

Recombination linked TRBV6-1 to TRBJ2-7; the best D guess is TRBD1, with 6 bases matching. Sequenced input: peripheral blood. This TCR derives from a woman in her forties or fifties with acute or convalescent COVID-19. The nucleotide sequence is TGTGCCAGCAGTGAGTTCGGACAGACCTGGTTGGAGCAGTACTTC. It codes for CASSEFGQTWLEQYF.